The 23 T cell receptor beta chains listed next were all sequenced from one sample in a study of IL-17A CD8 T cells in psoriatic arthritis synovium. The method was immunoSEQ multiplex PCR; TCRdb's version includes in-frame clones alone and lacks a portion of them. This table has thousands of clones, around three quarters appearing once. Psoriatic arthritis patients had synovial fluid drawn from joints that were actively inflamed. Sequenced sample: memory CD8+ T cells from synovial fluid. As for subset: bulk memory CD8+ T cells (CD45RA-CD27+/- and CD45RA+CD27-). All receptors come from a human donor with psoriatic arthritis.

The chain employs TRBV7-8 and TRBJ2-4; D could derive from TRBD1 or TRBD2 (5 bases each). The germline gives CDR1 SGHVS, CDR2 FQNEAQ. The CDR3 sequence is 15 residues long. V was clipped by 3 bases and J by 6 bases, with 15 bases between them. DNA for the CDR3: TGTGCCAGCAGCTTCCGGGACGACACACGAAACATTCAGTACTTC. Its translation is CASSFRDDTRNIQYF.

V gene TRBV11-2 combines with J gene TRBJ2-7; TRBD1 is a possible D gene (6 bases). The CDR3 runs to 14 residues. The V gene's germline CDR1 is SGHAT and CDR2 FQNNGV. V was shortened by 5 bases and J by 5 bases, with 16 bases between the two germline ends. The CDR3 sequence: CASSLGDRLDEQYF. The CDR3 DNA is TGTGCCAGCAGCCTAGGAGACAGGTTAGACGAGCAGTACTTC.

Comment on this clone: The germline gene is not matched at one end of the junction; a read error may be the cause. The chain couples TRBV4-2 to TRBJ2-3; 7 positions agree with TRBD2. This CDR3 contains 16 residues. Germline lookup yields CDR1 LGHNA and CDR2 YNFKEQ. The CDR3 region is CAGSQDPTSISDTQYF. The CDR3 nucleotides are TGTGCCGGCAGCCAAGATCCGACTAGCATCTCAGATACGCAGTATTTT.

The chain recombines TRBV2 with TRBJ1-4; possibly TRBD1 for D (5 bases). This CDR3 region has 15 residues. CDR1 SNHLY and CDR2 FYNNEI come from the germline V gene. The V end was cut by 4 bases, the J end by 5 bases, with 14 bases between. The CDR3 sequence: CASSGRQNRNEKLFF. The CDR3, as DNA: TGTGCCAGCAGTGGACGACAGAATCGAAATGAAAAACTGTTTTTT.

J is TRBJ2-5 and V is TRBV5-8, with TRBD2 matching over 16 bases. The CDR3 loop spans 17 amino acids. After removal of 3 bases from V and 1 base from J, the junction contained 3 bases not matched to a gene. Per germline, CDR1 SGHTS and CDR2 YDEGEE. CDR3 sequence reads: CASSSGLAGGVQETQYF. CDR3 sequence (DNA): TGTGCCAGCAGCTCGGGACTAGCGGGAGGGGTCCAAGAGACCCAGTACTTC. Drawing the rest from reference TRBV5-8 and TRBJ2-5, the complete variable domain is EAGVTQSPTHLIKTRGQQATLRCSPISGHTSVYWYQQALGLGLQFLLWYDEGEERNRGNFPPRFSGRQFPNYSSELNVNALELEDSALYLCASSSGLAGGVQETQYFGPGTRLLVL.

The chain uses TRBV5-8 and TRBJ1-1, with D possibly being TRBD1 (5 bases). CDR3 length equals 13 residues. V dropped 5 bases and J dropped 5 bases, with 13 bases sitting between them. Germline CDR1 SGHTS, CDR2 YDEGEE. The CDR3 DNA reads as TGTGCCAGCAGGCAGGGTTTTGGGACTGAAGCTTTCTTT. This encodes CASRQGFGTEAFF.

This clone was seen once. V and J are TRBV5-6 and TRBJ2-2; D perhaps matches TRBD1 (5 bases). There are 14 residues in the CDR3. The germline V gene has CDR1 SGHDT and CDR2 YYEEEE. Trimming took off 4 bases at V and 2 bases at J, with 9 bases between the two ends. CDR3: CASSPGSNTGELFF. DNA for the CDR3: TGTGCCAGCAGCCCAGGGTCCAACACCGGGGAGCTGTTTTTT.

V usage is TRBV6-5 and J usage is TRBJ2-7; 11 bases map to TRBD1. Germline V gene sequence: CDR1 MNHEY, CDR2 SVGAGI. The V and J ends lost 7 bases and 6 bases, in that order; junction bases with no gene match: 8. The CDR3 covers 14 residues. The CDR3 loop is CASTGQGALGEQYF. DNA of the CDR3: TGTGCCAGCACTGGACAGGGGGCCCTCGGCGAGCAGTACTTC.

CDR3 region: CASSLLGQEYDGYTF. CDR3 nucleotide sequence: TGTGCCAGCAGCTTACTAGGGCAGGAGTACGATGGCTACACCTTC. This chain connects TRBV7-2 to TRBJ1-2; D uncertain. This CDR3 contains 15 residues. The germline V and J ends were trimmed by 2 bases and 6 bases, with 16 bases remaining between them. Germline CDR1 is SGHTA and CDR2 is FQGNSA.

In this sample, this clone turned up a few times. V and J are TRBV2 and TRBJ2-7, with a weak D call TRBD1 (6 bases). V was cut by 5 bases and J by 6 bases, with 20 bases left in between. Germline V CDR1 and CDR2: SNHLY, FYNNEI. The CDR3 is 15 amino acids. CDR3 protein: CASSPRDISPSEQYF. The DNA of the CDR3 is TGTGCCAGCAGTCCTCGGGACATCAGTCCATCCGAGCAGTACTTC.

V gene TRBV6-4 combines with J gene TRBJ2-1; 7 nucleotides line up with TRBD2. After removal of 3 bases from V and 9 bases from J, the junction contained 11 bases not matched to a gene. The CDR3 sequence is 15 residues long. Germline assignment: CDR1 MRHNA and CDR2 SNTAGT. The CDR3 loop reads CASSERGSSATEQFF. In DNA form, the CDR3 reads TGTGCCAGCAGTGAACGCGGGAGTTCCGCGACTGAGCAGTTCTTC.

The chain employs TRBV6-1 and TRBJ2-7, with TRBD1 matching over 8 bases. The CDR3 consists of 15 residues. The junction had 5 bases not matched to a gene; V was cut back by 2 bases and J by 2 bases. Germline CDR1 MNHNS, CDR2 SASEGT. The CDR3 DNA reads TGTGCCAGCAGTGAACCCGGGACAGGTACCTACGAGCAGTACTTC. This gives the protein CASSEPGTGTYEQYF.

The chain recombines TRBV19 with TRBJ1-2; D ambiguous. The CDR3 totals 13 residues. The V gene's germline CDR1 is LNHDA and CDR2 SQIVND (reference sequence). V shed 5 bases and J shed 1 base, with 8 bases lying between them. CDR3 nucleotide sequence: TGTGCCAGTAGTCTCACAGTTAACTATGGCTACACCTTC. Translation gives CASSLTVNYGYTF. The full variable domain, its missing parts supplied by reference TRBV19 and TRBJ1-2, is DGGITQSPKYLFRKEGQNVTLSCEQNLNHDAMYWYRQDPGQGLRLIYYSQIVNDFQKGDIAEGYSVSREKKESFPLTVTSAQKNPTAFYLCASSLTVNYGYTFGSGTRLTVV.

This clone was recorded a few times. The chain carries TRBV9 and TRBJ1-2; no definite D call. Germline V lookup: CDR1 SGDLS, CDR2 YYNGEE. The CDR3 contains 16 residues. The germline V and J ends were trimmed by 3 bases and 0 bases, with 15 bases remaining between them. The CDR3 loop is CASSAGRTISNYGYTF. The DNA for the CDR3 is TGTGCCAGCAGCGCAGGACGGACTATCTCTAACTATGGCTACACCTTC.

V usage is TRBV10-3 and J usage is TRBJ2-7; TRBD2 might be the D (5 bases). V was cut by 0 bases and J by 2 bases, with 8 bases left in between. Germline CDR1 is ENHRY and CDR2 is SYGVKD. The CDR3 totals 14 residues. The CDR3 DNA is TGTGCCATCAGTGAGTCGGGGAGCACCTACGAGCAGTACTTC. Translating it yields CAISESGSTYEQYF.

The chain uses TRBV6-1 and TRBJ1-2; 8 nucleotides agree with TRBD1. This CDR3 is 15 amino acids long. The junction had 10 bases not matched to a gene; V was cut back by 5 bases and J by 5 bases. From germline, CDR1 is MNHNS and CDR2 SASEGT. Here the CDR3 reads CASSSIPGQEYGYTF. Here the CDR3 DNA reads TGTGCCAGCAGTTCAATACCGGGACAGGAGTATGGCTACACCTTC.

The J gene is TRBJ2-3, the V gene TRBV7-2; TRBD1 matches 8 bases. Germline CDR1 SGHTA, CDR2 FQGNSA. Unmatched junction bases numbered 8, after V lost 7 bases and J lost 2 bases. The CDR3 is 15 residues long. The CDR3 bases are TGTGCCAGCACCAGGGGGCAGGGGCACACAGATACGCAGTATTTT. It is translated as CASTRGQGHTDTQYF.

The chain uses TRBV27 and TRBJ2-7; 9 nucleotides match TRBD1. Germline lookup yields CDR1 MNHEY and CDR2 SMNVEV (reference sequence). Trimming at V came to 4 bases and at J to 0 bases, leaving 4 bases not matched to a gene. There are 15 residues in the CDR3. In DNA form, the CDR3 reads TGTGCCAGCAGTTCCGGACAGGGGATCTCCTACGAGCAGTACTTC. It encodes CASSSGQGISYEQYF.

The chain couples TRBV6-4 to TRBJ2-1; TRBD2 aligns across 13 bases. The CDR3 is 14 amino acids. The ends lost 4 bases at V and 6 bases at J; junction bases unmatched: 0. Germline V CDR1 and CDR2: MRHNA, SNTAGT. Here the CDR3 DNA reads TGTGCCAGCAGTGGGACTAGCGGGAGCAATGAGCAGTTCTTC. It encodes CASSGTSGSNEQFF.

This clone was picked up a small number of times. The chain combines TRBV6-1 with TRBJ2-3, with D tentatively TRBD1 or TRBD2 (7 bases each). The CDR3 runs to 14 residues. The germline V gene has CDR1 MNHNS and CDR2 SASEGT. V was trimmed by 11 bases and J by 5 bases, leaving 20 bases between them. The CDR3, as DNA: TGTGCCGGGGGGGCAGGGGGAGCGGGAGATACGCAGTATTTT. Residues: CAGGAGGAGDTQYF.

This chain links TRBV5-1 with TRBJ1-1; D gene uncertain. The germline V gene encodes CDR1 SGHRS and CDR2 YFSETQ. V lost 2 bases and J 2 bases, leaving 10 bases between the germline ends. The CDR3 is 14 amino acids. CDR3 residues: CASSFLADNTEAFF. CDR3 sequence (DNA): TGCGCCAGCAGCTTTTTAGCAGACAACACTGAAGCTTTCTTT.

This clone was recorded a few times. The V call is TRBV6-1, the J call TRBJ2-7; maybe TRBD2 (6 bases). Trimming removed 1 base at V and 0 bases at J, with 7 bases between. The CDR3 is 14 amino acids. Germline CDR1 reads MNHNS; CDR2 reads SASEGT. This CDR3 reads CASSEGDSSYEQYV. The CDR3 DNA sequence: TGTGCCAGCAGTGAAGGGGACTCCTCCTACGAGCAGTACGTC.

This clone came up a few times. CDR3: CAWSVLAGGPDTQYF. DNA of the CDR3: TGTGCCTGGAGTGTACTAGCGGGAGGCCCAGATACGCAGTATTTT. The gene calls are TRBV30 and TRBJ2-3; the match to TRBD2 covers 12 bases. This CDR3 region has 15 residues. Germline CDR1 GTSNPN, CDR2 SVGIG (reference sequence). Trimming cost V 0 bases and J 4 bases; bases outside gene matches: 2.